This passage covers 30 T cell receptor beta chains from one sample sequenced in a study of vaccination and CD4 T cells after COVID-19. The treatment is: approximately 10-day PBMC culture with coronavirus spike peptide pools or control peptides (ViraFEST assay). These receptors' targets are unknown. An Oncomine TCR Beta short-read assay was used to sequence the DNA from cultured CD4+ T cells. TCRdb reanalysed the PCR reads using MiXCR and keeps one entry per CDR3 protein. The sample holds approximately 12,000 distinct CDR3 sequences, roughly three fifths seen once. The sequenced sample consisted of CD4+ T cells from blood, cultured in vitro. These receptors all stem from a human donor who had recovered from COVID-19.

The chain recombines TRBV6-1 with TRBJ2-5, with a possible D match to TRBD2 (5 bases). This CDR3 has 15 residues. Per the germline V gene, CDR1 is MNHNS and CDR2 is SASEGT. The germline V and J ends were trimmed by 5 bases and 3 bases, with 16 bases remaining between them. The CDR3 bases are TGTGCCAGCAGTAGCCCCCCGGGGTTAGAAGAGACCCAGTACTTC. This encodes CASSSPPGLEETQYF.

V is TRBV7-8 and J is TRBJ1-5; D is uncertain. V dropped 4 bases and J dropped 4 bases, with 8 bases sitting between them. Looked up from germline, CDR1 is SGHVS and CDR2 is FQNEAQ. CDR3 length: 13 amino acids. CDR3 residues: CASSYDENQPQHF. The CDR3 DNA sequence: TGTGCCAGCAGCTACGACGAGAATCAGCCCCAGCATTTT.

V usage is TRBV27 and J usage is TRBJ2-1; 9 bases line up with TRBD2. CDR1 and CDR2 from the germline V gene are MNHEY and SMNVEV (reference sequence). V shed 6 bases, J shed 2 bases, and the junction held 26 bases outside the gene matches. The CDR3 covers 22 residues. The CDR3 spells CASRARGSLAGVYTFTYNEQFF. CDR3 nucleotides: TGTGCCAGCAGAGCCAGGGGGTCATTAGCGGGAGTCTATACATTCACCTACAATGAGCAGTTCTTC.

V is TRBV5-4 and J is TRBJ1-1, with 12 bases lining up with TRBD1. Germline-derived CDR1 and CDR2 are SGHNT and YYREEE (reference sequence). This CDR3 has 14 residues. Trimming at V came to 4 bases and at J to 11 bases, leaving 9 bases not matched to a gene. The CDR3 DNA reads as TGTGCCAGCAGCCAACCGGGACAGGGGGCGAAGGCTTTCTTT. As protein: CASSQPGQGAKAFF. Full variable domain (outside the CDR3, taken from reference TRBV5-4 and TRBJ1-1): ETGVTQSPTHLIKTRGQQVTLRCSSQSGHNTVSWYQQALGQGPQFIFQYYREEENGRGNFPPRFSGLQFPNYSSELNVNALELDDSALYLCASSQPGQGAKAFFGQGTRLTVV.

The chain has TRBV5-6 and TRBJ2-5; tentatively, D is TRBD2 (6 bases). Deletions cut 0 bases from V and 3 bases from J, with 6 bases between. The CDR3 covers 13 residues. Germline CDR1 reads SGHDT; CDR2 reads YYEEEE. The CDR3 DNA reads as TGTGCCAGCAGCTTGGGCGGGGAAGAGACCCAGTACTTC. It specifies CASSLGGEETQYF.

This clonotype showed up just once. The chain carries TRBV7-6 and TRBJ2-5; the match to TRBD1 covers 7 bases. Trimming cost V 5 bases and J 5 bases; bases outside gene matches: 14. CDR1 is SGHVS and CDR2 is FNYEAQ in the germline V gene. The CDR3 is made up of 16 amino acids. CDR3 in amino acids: CASSPFTGVGKETQYF. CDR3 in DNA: TGTGCCAGCAGCCCGTTTACAGGGGTTGGGAAGGAGACCCAGTACTTC.

CDR3 DNA sequence: TGTGCCATCAGCCAGGGCGGGGAGACCCAGTACTTC. Translated, it gives CAISQGGETQYF. V gene TRBV10-3 combines with J gene TRBJ2-5; D is tentatively TRBD1 or TRBD2 (5 bases each). V was clipped by 6 bases and J by 5 bases, with 10 bases between them. The germline V gene has CDR1 ENHRY and CDR2 SYGVKD. The CDR3 has 12 amino acids.

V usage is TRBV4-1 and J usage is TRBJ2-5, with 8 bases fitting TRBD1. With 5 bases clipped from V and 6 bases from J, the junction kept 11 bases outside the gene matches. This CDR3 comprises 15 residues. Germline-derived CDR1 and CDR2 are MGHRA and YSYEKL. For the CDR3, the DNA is TGCGCCAGCAGCATTCAGACAGGGGACAGAAAGACCCAGTACTTC. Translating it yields CASSIQTGDRKTQYF.

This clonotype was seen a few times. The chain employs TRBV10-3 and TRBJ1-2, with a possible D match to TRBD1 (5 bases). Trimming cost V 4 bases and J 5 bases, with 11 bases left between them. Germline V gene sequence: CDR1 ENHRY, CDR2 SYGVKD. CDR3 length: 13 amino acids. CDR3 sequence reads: CAISAGAEYGYTF. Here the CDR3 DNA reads TGTGCCATCAGTGCTGGGGCAGAGTATGGCTACACCTTC.

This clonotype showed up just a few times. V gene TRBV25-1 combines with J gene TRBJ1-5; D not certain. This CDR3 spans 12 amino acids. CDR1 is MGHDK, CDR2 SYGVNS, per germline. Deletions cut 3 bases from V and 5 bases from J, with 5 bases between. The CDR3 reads CASSDGDQPQHF. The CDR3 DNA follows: TGTGCCAGCAGTGACGGGGATCAGCCCCAGCATTTT.

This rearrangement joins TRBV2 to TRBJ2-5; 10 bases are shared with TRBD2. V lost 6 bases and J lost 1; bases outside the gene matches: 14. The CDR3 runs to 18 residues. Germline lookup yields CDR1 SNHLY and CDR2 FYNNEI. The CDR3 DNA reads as TGTGCCAGCAGACCCGGGGTACTAGCGGGAATGCCCCAAGAGACCCAGTACTTC. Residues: CASRPGVLAGMPQETQYF.

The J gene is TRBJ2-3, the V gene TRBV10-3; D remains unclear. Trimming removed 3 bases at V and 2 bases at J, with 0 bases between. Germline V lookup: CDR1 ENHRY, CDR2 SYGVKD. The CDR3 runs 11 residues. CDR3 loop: CAISDTDTQYF. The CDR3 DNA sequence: TGTGCCATCAGTGACACAGATACGCAGTATTTT.

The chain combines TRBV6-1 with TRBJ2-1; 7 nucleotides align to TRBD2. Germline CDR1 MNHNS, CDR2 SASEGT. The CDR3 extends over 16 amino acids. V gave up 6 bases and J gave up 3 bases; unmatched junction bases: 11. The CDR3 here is CASRDSGGVRYNEQFF. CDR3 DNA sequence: TGTGCCAGCAGAGACAGTGGGGGGGTGCGCTACAATGAGCAGTTCTTC.

Written as DNA, the CDR3 is TGTGCCAGTAGTTTTGAATTCGGGGGTAATCAGCCCCAGCATTTT. Encoded protein: CASSFEFGGNQPQHF. The chain links TRBV19 to TRBJ1-5; maybe TRBD1 (5 bases). The CDR3 loop spans 15 amino acids. V gave up 5 bases and J gave up 4 bases, with 15 bases separating them. CDR1 and CDR2 from the germline V gene are LNHDA and SQIVND (reference sequence).

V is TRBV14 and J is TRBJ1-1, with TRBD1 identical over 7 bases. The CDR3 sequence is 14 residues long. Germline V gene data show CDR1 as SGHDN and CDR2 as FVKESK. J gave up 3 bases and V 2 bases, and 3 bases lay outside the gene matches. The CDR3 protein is CASSQRDRYTEAFF. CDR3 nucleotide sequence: TGTGCCAGCAGCCAACGGGACAGATACACTGAAGCTTTCTTT.

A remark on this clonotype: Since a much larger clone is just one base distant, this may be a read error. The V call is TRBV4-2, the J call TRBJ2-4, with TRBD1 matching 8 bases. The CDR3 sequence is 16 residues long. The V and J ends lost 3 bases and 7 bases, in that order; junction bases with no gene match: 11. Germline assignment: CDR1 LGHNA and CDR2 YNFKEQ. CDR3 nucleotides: TGTGCCAGCAGCCAGGCAGGGGGCGTGGGATATAACATTCAGTACTTC. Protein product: CASSQAGGVGYNIQYF.

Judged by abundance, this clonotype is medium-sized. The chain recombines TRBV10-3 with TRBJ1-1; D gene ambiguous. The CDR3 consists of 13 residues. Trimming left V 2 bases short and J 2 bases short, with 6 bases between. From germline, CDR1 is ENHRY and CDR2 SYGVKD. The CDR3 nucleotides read TGTGCCATCAGTGAGAGGGATAACACTGAAGCTTTCTTT. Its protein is CAISERDNTEAFF.

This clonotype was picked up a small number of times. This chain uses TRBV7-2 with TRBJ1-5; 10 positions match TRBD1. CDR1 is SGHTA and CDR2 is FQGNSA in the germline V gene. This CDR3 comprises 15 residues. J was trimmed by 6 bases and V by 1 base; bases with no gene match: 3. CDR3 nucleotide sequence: TGTGCCAGCAGCTTAGTGACAGGGGGCATTCAGCCCCAGCATTTT. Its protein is CASSLVTGGIQPQHF.

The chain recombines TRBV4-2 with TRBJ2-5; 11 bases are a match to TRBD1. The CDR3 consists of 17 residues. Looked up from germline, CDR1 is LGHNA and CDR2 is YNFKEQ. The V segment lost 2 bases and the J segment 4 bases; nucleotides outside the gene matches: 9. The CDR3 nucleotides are TGTGCCAGCAGCCAAAAGGGCCCGGGACAGGGGGGAGAGACCCAGTACTTC. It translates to CASSQKGPGQGGETQYF.

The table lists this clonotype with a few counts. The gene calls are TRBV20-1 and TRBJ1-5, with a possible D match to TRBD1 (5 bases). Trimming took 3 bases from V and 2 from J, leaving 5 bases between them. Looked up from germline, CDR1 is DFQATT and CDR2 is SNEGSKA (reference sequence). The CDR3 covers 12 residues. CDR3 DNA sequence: TGCAGTGCTAGGGGGGGCAATCAGCCCCAGCATTTT. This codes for CSARGGNQPQHF.

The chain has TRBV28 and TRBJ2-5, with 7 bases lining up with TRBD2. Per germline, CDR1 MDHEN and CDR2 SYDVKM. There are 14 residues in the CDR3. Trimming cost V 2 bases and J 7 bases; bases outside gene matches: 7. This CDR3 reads CASSLKGRERTQYF. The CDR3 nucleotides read TGTGCCAGCAGTTTAAAAGGGCGGGAGAGGACCCAGTACTTC.

The CDR3 DNA reads as TGTGCCAGCAGTTTATCTTGGGACAGGGTCTGGGAGACCCAGTACTTC. Translated, it gives CASSLSWDRVWETQYF. The rearrangement links TRBV28 to TRBJ2-5, with TRBD1 matching over 9 bases. CDR1 is MDHEN, CDR2 SYDVKM, per germline. The CDR3 totals 16 residues. The trim removed 1 base at V and 5 bases at J, leaving 8 bases unmatched.

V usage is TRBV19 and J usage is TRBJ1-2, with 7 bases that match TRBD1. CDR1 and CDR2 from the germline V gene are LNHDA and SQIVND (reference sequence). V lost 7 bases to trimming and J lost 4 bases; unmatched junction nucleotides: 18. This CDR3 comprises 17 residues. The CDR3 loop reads CASIGLTGTASPYGYTF. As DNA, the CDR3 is TGTGCCAGTATCGGCTTAACCGGGACAGCCTCCCCCTATGGCTACACCTTC.

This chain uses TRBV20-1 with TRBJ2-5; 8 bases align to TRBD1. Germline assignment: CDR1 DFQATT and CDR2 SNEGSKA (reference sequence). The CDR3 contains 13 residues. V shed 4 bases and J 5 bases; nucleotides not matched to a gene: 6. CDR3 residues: CSATTGGTETQYF. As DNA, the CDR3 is TGCAGTGCTACTACAGGGGGGACGGAGACCCAGTACTTC.

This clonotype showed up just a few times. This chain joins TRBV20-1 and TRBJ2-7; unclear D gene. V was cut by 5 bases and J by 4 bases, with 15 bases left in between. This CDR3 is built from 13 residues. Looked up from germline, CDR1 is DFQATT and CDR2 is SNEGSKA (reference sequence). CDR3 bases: TGCAGTGCTGGGCCGAAAGTGGGATACGAGCAGTACTTC. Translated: CSAGPKVGYEQYF.

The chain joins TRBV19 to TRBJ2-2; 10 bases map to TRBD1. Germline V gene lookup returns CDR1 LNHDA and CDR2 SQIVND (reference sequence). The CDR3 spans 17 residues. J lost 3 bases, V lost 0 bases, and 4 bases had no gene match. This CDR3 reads CASSIDRQGAYTGELFF. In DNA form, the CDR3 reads TGTGCCAGTAGTATAGATCGACAGGGGGCTTACACCGGGGAGCTGTTTTTT.

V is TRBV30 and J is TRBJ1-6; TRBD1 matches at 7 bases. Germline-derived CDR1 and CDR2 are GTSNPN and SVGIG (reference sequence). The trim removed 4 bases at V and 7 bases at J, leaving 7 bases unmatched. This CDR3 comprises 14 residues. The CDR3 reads CAWNRAGGNSPLHF. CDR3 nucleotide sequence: TGTGCCTGGAACCGGGCAGGGGGAAATTCACCCCTCCACTTT.

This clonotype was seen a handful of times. CDR3 DNA sequence: TGTGCCTGGAGTGAAGGACTAGCGGGACGCACAGATACGCAGTATTTT. As protein: CAWSEGLAGRTDTQYF. The chain links TRBV30 to TRBJ2-3; the match to TRBD2 covers 12 bases. The CDR3 loop spans 16 amino acids. Trimming took 1 base from V and 1 from J; bases not matched to a gene: 3. Per germline, CDR1 GTSNPN and CDR2 SVGIG (reference sequence).

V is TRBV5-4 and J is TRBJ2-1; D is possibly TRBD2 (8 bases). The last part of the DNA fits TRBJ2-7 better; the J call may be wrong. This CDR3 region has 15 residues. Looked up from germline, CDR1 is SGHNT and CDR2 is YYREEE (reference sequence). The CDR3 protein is CASSLGQGLGYEQYF. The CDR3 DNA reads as TGTGCCAGCAGCTTGGGACAGGGACTAGGATACGAGCAGTACTTC.

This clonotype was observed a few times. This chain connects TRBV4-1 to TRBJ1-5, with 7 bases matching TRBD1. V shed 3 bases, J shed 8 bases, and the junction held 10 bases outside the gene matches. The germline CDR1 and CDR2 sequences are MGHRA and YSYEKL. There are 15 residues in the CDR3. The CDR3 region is CASSQDHRGLEPQHF. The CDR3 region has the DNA TGCGCCAGCAGCCAGGACCACAGGGGCCTGGAGCCCCAGCATTTT.